This T cell receptor beta chain was recovered during a study of blood T cell repertoires in COVID-19. Study information: Samples of COVID-19 (acute and convalescent) were obtained from the United States, Italy and Spain. The cDNA or gDNA used as material had been derived from T cells, B-cell-depleted T cells, or PBMCs.

Methods used by the authors: Estimation of nucleated cell counts relied on the amplification of reference gene primers. The repertoire was sequenced with immunoSEQ multiplex PCR; TCRdb's copy has only in-frame clones and lacks some. V and J calls and clone size follow that table, whereas D and trimming were derived from the DNA. The repertoire holds hundreds of thousands of clones, with more than 75% as singletons. The CDR3 consists of 13 residues. Looked up from germline, CDR1 is SQVTM and CDR2 is ANQGSEA. The J segment lost 10 bases and the V segment lost 7 bases, leaving 11 bases of the junction unmatched.

The sample was peripheral blood. The chain employs TRBV29-1 and TRBJ2-1, with 9 nucleotides matching TRBD2. The clonotype comes from a woman in her forties or fifties who had recovered from COVID-19. CDR3 bases: TGCAGCGCCCTACCCCTCCTAGCGGGAGAGCAGTTCTTC. This encodes CSALPLLAGEQFF.